The entry below gives a single T cell receptor (beta chain) sequence along with its context. Its target is not known. The use of genomic DNA as template underpinned the TCR beta VDJ and CDR3 profiling. TCRdb itself ran the reads through MiXCR, one entry per CDR3 protein. The table records approximately 170,000 distinct CDR3 sequences, around 50% of them present only once. The data were taken from a study of CD8+CD57+ T cells in acquired aplastic anemia. Study information: Average CD4+ read depth in healthy donors was 10 million to 12 million reads. General observations from the study: Researchers report that 25 to 35 CD8+ CDR3 sequences appeared in both patients and controls.

This receptor was taken from a human donor in good health, serving as a control. The sequenced sample was sorted CD4+, CD8+, or CD8+CD57+ T cells (not recorded which) from PBMCs.

The CDR3 bases are TGTGCCAGCAGTTCTAGAGGCGGGACCCAGTACTTC. Protein product: CASSSRGGTQYF. The rearrangement links TRBV7-6 to TRBJ2-5; D unresolved. From germline, CDR1 is SGHVS and CDR2 FNYEAQ. The CDR3 is 12 amino acids. Trimming removed 6 bases at V and 7 bases at J, with 12 bases between.